This T cell receptor beta chain originates from a study of blood T cell repertoires in COVID-19 (dated by TCRdb to between 2020 and 2021). Regarding the study in general: The collaborator samples originated in the United States, Italy and Spain and spanned the acute and convalescent phases of COVID-19. The prospective study material was composed of cDNA or gDNA derived from T cells, B-cell-depleted T cells, or PBMCs. Deeply sampled blood TCRbeta repertoires from subjects exposed to, actively infected with, or recovered from COVID-19 were included in the dataset. The repertoires were made available in a free public database intended to serve as a resource for research on the immune response to SARS-CoV-2. The samples were drawn from the first 160 participants of the ongoing ImmuneRACE study and from 1,254 subjects provided by 6 global collaborators. Nearly every sample came with metadata listing a de-identified subject ID, COVID-19 status, age in years and sex. Where available, HLA class I and class II types were obtained from metadata supplied by the sample provider rather than from assay-based typing. The full study reports these points: Clinical and demographic metadata were provided uncurated, with the amount varying by source and participant.

The CDR3 numbers 16 residues from cysteine through phenylalanine. Kept here is only the CDR3 DNA, which spans 48 bases and is read in frame from base 1. Based on the germline V gene, the CDR1 and CDR2 sequences are MNHEY and SVGAGI. Clipping removes 2 bases from V and 0 bases from J, with 6 as the unmatched junction base count. TCRbeta CDR3 regions were amplified from genomic DNA by means of the immunoSEQ Assay, a bias-controlled multiplex PCR. The authors' pipeline ran thus. The number of nucleated cells in each sample was estimated from the amplification of reference gene primers within the assay. Sequence reads were collapsed and filtered to measure the absolute abundance of every unique TCRbeta CDR3 rearrangement. For each sample, productive Simpson clonality was calculated as the square root of Simpson's diversity index across productive rearrangements. TCRdb limited this immuneACCESS table to in-frame rearrangements with V and J called. A share of clones is missing; checked studies link under half to unresolved V genes, and the rest is unexplained. The V and J calls and clone size were taken over from that table, and D and trimming were inferred from the DNA. In all, the sample holds hundreds of thousands of clones, and 70% to 90% of those were seen once. Clones ranked in the top ten supply roughly 3.1% of the sample.

With regard to this clone: This clone's antigen is unknown. Base qualities are not provided; no much larger clone lies one nucleotide away.

Collaborating institutions collected whole blood in K2EDTA tubes following their own protocols. For TCRbeta analysis, collaborators shipped samples as frozen whole blood, isolated PBMCs, or DNA extracted from either of those sample types. The source of this sequence is a man between 18 and 29 years old with active or convalescent COVID-19. Sequences were obtained from peripheral blood. The chain was built from TRBV6-5 and TRBJ1-2; 7 bases in the junction line up with TRBD1. The nucleotide sequence reads TGTGCCAGCAGTTACCCCCCACAGGGGACTAACTATGGCTACACCTTC. This yields the protein CASSYPPQGTNYGYTF.